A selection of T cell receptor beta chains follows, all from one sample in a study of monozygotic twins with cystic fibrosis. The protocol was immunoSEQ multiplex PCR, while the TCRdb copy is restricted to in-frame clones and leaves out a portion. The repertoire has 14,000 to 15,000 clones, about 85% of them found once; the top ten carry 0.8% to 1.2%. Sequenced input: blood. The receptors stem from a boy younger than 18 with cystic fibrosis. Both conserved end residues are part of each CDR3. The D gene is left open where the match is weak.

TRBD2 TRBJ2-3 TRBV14 CASSPGLAPPDTQYF
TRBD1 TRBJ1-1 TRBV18 CASSAGTGVPLMNTEAFF
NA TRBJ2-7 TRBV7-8 CASSLSRGSTYEQYF
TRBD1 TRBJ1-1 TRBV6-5 CASSIHRGPTEAFF
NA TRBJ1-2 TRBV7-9 CASSLGTEYGYTF
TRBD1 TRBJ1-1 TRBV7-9 CASSYGQGRNTEAFF
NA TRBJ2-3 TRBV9 CASSVRDGKDTQYF
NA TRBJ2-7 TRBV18 CASSPLGGTDYEQYF
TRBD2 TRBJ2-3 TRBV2 CASSPKERGRDTQYF
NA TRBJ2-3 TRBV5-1 CASSLQRGPTDTQYF
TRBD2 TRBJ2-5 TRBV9 CASSPRTSQETQYF
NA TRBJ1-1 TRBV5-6 CASSADIRGTEAFF
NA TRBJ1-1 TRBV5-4 CASSLIWQGNTEAFF
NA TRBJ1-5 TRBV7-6 CASSFFFGGRKDRNQPQHF
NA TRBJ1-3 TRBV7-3 CASSLALGSGNTIYF
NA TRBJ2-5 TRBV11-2 CASSRGQETQYF
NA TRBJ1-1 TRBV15 CATSSFRTDNTEAFF
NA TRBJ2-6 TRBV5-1 CASRGGANVLTF
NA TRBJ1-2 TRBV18 CASSPGSRDPNYGYTF
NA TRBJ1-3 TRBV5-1 CASSLGPNSGNTIYF
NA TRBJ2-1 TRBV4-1 CASSQLQGVGVNEQFF
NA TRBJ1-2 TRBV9 CASSQGLGGYTF
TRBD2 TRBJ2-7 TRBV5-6 CASSSQRDFYEQYF
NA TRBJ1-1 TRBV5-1 CASSLPGMGTEAFF
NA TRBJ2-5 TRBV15 CATSRDREETQYF
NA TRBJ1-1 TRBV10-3 CAISEFGLRTEAFF
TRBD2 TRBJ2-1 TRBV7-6 CASSLRAGGFEQFF
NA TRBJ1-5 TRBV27 CASSLLGGESSNQPQHF
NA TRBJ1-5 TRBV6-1 CASYDRYRQPQHF
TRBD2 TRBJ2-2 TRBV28 CASGWTSGRVNTGELFF
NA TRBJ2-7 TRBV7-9 CASSLATASYEQYF
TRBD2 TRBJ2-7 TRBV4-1 CASSPGLLRTASGSYEQYF
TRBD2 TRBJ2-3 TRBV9 CASSASGRADTQYF
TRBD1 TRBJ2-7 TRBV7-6 CASSLGTGSDEQYF
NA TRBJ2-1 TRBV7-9 CASSLPGSSYNEQFF
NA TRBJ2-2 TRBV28 CASSSSRALTGELFF
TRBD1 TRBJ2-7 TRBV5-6 CASSRTGRGEQYF
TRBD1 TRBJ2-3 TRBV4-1 CASSRLGGQGSDTQYF
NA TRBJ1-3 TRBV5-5 CASSLEVQSGNTIYF
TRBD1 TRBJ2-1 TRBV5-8 CASSFGTGNNEQFF
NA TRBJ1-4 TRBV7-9 CASSSGPTNEKLFF
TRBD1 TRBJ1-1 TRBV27 CASSLDRGSTEAFF
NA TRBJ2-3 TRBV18 CASSQGSTDTQYF
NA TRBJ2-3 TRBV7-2 CASSLADTQYF
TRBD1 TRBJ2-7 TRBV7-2 CASSLGPAGQVNYEQYF
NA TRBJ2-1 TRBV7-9 CASSPWGEQFF
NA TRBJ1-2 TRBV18 CASSPGTLAYTF
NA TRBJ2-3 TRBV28 CASSSSPGGTQYF
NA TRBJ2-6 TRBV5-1 CASSLEGGHRLSGANVLTF
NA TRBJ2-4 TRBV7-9 CASSLDATENIQYF
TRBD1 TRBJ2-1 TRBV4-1 CASSLSGLGQNNEQFF
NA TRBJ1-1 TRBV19 CASSIDLGTEAFF
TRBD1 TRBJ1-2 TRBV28 CASIPGQFQSYGYTF
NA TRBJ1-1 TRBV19 CASSIRIRDTEAFF
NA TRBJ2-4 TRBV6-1 CASTMDRKNIQYF
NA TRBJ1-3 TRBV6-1 CASRFLRGSGDTIYF
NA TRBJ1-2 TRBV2 CASSSGPDGYTF
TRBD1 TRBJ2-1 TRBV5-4 CASRTGTGSYNEQFF
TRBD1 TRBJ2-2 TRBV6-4 CASSVFPGGEELFF
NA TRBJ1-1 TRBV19 CASSDRNTEAFF